This T cell receptor beta chain was identified during a study of blood T cell repertoires in COVID-19. The authors' processing: Quantification of nucleated cells was approximated via reference gene primer amplification. The data were produced by immunoSEQ multiplex PCR, yet TCRdb's version contains in-frame clones alone and is incomplete. V and J calls and clone size are given by that table; D and trimming were obtained from the DNA. The profile shows roughly 150,000 clones, 87% of them singletons. V was pared by 1 base and J by 4 bases, with 11 bases between. From germline, CDR1 is MGHRA and CDR2 YSYEKL. The CDR3 is 15 amino acids. Exposed study participants had met a COVID-19 case within 2 weeks before entry.

The sequence came from a woman between 40 and 55 years old who had been exposed to COVID-19. Material: PBMCs or T cells enriched from blood (not recorded which). The chain combines TRBV4-1 with TRBJ1-3; D call uncertain. This chain's CDR3 is CASSQGGGYGNTIYF. DNA of the CDR3: TGCGCCAGCAGCCAAGGGGGAGGGTACGGAAACACCATATATTTT.